This T cell receptor (beta chain) was observed in a study of graft-versus-host responses after intestinal transplantation. V was trimmed by 0 bases and J by 1 base, leaving 6 bases between them. The CDR3 contains 14 residues. Germline CDR1 reads LNHNV; CDR2 reads YYDKDF (reference sequence). Assay: immunoSEQ multiplex PCR; the TCRdb copy retains only in-frame clones and omits some. The sample includes 7,300 or so clones, approximately 91% of them seen just once. The TCR was taken from a human patient who received an intestinal transplant, so some T cells may come from the graft donor. The material was PBMCs, obtained around 88 days after transplant. The chain employs TRBV15 and TRBJ2-5, with D possibly being TRBD1 (5 bases). DNA for the CDR3: TGTGCCACCAGCAGAGACAGGGCCCAAGAGACCCAGTACTTC. Protein sequence: CATSRDRAQETQYF.